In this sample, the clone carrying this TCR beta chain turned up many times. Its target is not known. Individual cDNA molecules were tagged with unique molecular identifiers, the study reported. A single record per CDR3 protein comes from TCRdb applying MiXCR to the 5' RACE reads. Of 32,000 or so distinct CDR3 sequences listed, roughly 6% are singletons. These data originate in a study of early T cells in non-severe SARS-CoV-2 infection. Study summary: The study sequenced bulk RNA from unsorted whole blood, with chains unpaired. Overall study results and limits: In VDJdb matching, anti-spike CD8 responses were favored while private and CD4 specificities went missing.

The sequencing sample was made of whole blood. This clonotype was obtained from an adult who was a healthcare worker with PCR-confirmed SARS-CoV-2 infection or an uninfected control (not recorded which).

DNA of the CDR3: TGCAGTGCTAGGGAAGACACTCAGCAGTACTTC. This sequence encodes CSAREDTQQYF. The V gene is TRBV20-1, the J gene TRBJ2-7; D is uncertain. This CDR3 has 11 residues. V lost 3 bases, J lost 8 bases, and 11 bases lay in between. The germline CDR1 and CDR2 sequences are DFQATT and SNEGSKA (reference sequence).